This TCR beta chain was recovered during a study of beta chain features in type 1 diabetes. About this clone itself: Its target is unknown.

Via the markers CD45RO/CCR7/CD25/CD127/CD95/CD27, stem cell-like memory, regulatory, central memory and naive CD4+ cells were sorted. The investigators reverse transcribed all of the isolated RNA, so they sequenced expressed TCRB transcripts. Assay used: immunoSEQ multiplex PCR; TCRdb lists only in-frame clones, some missing. The sample shows 250,000 to 350,000 clones, less than 15% of them seen only once. The germline V gene encodes CDR1 LNHDA and CDR2 SQIVND (reference sequence). The CDR3 consists of 17 residues. V was clipped by 6 bases and J by 6 bases; unmatched bases: 19. Overall study results and limits: A cDNA-based sequencing approach could over-represent cells with high TCR expression. PCR could preferentially amplify shorter templates, alike in patients and controls.

This receptor was obtained from a young man in good health. The chain carries TRBV19 and TRBJ2-5; 7 nucleotides agree with TRBD1. The sample was central memory CD4+ T cells from blood. Written as DNA, the CDR3 is TGTGCCAGTAGCCCCCGCGCGAGGGGGCCGGAGGAAAAGACCCAGTACTTC. Translating it yields CASSPRARGPEEKTQYF.